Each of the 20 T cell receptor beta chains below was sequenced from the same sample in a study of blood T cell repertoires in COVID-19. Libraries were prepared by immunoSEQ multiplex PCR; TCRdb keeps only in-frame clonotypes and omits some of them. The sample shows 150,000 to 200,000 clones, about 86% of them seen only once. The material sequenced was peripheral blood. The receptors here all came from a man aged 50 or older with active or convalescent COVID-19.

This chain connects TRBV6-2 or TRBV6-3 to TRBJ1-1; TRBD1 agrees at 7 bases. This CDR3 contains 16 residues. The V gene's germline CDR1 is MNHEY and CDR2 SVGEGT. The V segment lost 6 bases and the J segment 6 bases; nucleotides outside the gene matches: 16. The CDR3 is CASSYSPGQQRAEAFF. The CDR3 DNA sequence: TGTGCCAGCAGCTATTCGCCGGGACAGCAGCGCGCTGAAGCTTTCTTT.

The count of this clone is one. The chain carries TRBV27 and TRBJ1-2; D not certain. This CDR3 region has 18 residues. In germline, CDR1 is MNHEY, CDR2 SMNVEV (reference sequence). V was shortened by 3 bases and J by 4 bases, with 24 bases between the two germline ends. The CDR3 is CASSLEGGRTPSSYGYTF. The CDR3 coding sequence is TGTGCCAGCAGTTTGGAAGGAGGACGGACTCCTAGCTCCTATGGCTACACCTTC.

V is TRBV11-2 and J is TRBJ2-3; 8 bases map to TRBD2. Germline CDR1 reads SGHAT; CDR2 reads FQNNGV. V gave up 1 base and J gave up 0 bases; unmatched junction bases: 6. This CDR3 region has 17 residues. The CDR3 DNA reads TGTGCCAGCAGCTTAGTAGGTAGCGGGACTAGCACAGATACGCAGTATTTT. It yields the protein CASSLVGSGTSTDTQYF.

Here the CDR3 DNA reads TGCGCCAGCAGCCAGCCACTCCAGCCAGATACAGGGGGATCTGGAAACACCATATATTTT. It is translated as CASSQPLQPDTGGSGNTIYF. This chain connects TRBV4-1 to TRBJ1-3, with 8 nucleotides matching TRBD1. The germline V gene has CDR1 MGHRA and CDR2 YSYEKL. This CDR3 comprises 20 residues. The ends lost 3 bases at V and 1 base at J; junction bases unmatched: 17.

The chain's CDR3 is CAGRGDNEKLFF. CDR3 coding DNA: TGTGCCGGGAGGGGGGATAATGAAAAACTGTTTTTT. V gene TRBV28 combines with J gene TRBJ1-4; D possibly corresponds to TRBD1 (6 bases). The V gene's germline CDR1 is MDHEN and CDR2 SYDVKM. Between the trimmed V and J ends, which lost 11 bases and 4 bases, there was a span of 11 bases. The CDR3 sequence is 12 residues long.

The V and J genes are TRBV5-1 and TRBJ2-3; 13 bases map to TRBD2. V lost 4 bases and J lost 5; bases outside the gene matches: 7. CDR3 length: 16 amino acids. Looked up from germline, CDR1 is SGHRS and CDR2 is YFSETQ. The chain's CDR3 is CASSLGLAGVGDTQYF. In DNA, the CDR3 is TGCGCCAGCAGCCTAGGACTAGCGGGAGTGGGAGATACGCAGTATTTT.

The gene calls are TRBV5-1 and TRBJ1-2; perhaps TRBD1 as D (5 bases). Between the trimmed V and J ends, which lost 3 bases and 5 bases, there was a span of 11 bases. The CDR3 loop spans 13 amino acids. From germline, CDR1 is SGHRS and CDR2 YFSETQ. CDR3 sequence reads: CASSYDRAYGYTF. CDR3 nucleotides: TGCGCCAGCAGCTACGACAGAGCGTATGGCTACACCTTC.

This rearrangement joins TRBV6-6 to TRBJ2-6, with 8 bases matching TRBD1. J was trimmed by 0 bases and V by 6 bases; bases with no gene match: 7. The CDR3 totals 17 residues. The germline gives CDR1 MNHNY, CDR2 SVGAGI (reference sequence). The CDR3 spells CASSRQGLNSGANVLTF. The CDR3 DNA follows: TGTGCCAGCAGCCGACAGGGGCTAAACTCTGGGGCCAACGTCCTGACTTTC.

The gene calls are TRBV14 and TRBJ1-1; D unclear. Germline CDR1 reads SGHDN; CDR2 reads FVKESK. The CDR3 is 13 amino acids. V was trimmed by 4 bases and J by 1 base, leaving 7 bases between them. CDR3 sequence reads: CASSRTTNTEAFF. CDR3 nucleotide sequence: TGTGCCAGCAGCCGAACAACGAACACTGAAGCTTTCTTT.

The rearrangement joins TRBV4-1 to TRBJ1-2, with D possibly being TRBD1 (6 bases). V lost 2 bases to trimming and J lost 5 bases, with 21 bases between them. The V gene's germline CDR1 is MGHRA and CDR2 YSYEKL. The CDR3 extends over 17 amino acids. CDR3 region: CASSQQHLTGSAYGYTF. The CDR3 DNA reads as TGCGCCAGCAGCCAACAACACCTAACAGGGAGCGCTTATGGCTACACCTTC.

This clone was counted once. CDR3 amino acids: CASSYSITSGETQYF. The CDR3 DNA sequence: TGTGCCAGCAGTTACTCGATTACTAGCGGGGAGACCCAGTACTTC. The chain combines TRBV6-5 with TRBJ2-5, with 9 positions matching TRBD2. Germline CDR1 is MNHEY and CDR2 is SVGAGI. V trimming: 0 bases; J trimming: 5 bases; junction bases outside the gene matches: 4. The CDR3 extends over 15 amino acids.

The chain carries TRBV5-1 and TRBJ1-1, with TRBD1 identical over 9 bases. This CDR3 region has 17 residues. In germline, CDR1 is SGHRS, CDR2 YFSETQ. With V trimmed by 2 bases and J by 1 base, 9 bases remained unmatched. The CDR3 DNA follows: TGCGCCAGCAGCTTAAATTCACCGGGACAGGGGAACACTGAAGCTTTCTTT. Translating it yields CASSLNSPGQGNTEAFF.

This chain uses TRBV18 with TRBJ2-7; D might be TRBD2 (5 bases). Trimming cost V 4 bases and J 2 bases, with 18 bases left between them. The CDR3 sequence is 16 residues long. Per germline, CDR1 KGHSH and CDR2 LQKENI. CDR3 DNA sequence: TGTGCCAGCTCACTTAGAGTGGGTGGAGGACCCTACGAGCAGTACTTC. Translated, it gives CASSLRVGGGPYEQYF.

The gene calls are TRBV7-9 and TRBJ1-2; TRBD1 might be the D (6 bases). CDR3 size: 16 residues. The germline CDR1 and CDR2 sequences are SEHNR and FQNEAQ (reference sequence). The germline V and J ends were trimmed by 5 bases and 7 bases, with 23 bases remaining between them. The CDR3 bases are TGTGCCAGCAGCCCCAAGGGCGGGGGGCGCGCCCGTGGCTACACCTTC. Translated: CASSPKGGGRARGYTF.

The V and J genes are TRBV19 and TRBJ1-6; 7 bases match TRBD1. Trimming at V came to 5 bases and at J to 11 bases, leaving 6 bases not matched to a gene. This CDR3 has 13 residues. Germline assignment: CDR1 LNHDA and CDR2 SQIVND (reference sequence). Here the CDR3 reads CASSHQQGTPLHF. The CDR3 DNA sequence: TGTGCCAGTAGTCATCAACAGGGGACACCCCTCCACTTT.

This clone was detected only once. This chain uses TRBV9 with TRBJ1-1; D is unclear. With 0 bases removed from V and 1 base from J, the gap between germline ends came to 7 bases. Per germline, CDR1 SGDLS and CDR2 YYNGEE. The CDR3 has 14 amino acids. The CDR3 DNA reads TGTGCCAGCAGCGTAGGTTCGGGGAACACTGAAGCTTTCTTT. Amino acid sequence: CASSVGSGNTEAFF.

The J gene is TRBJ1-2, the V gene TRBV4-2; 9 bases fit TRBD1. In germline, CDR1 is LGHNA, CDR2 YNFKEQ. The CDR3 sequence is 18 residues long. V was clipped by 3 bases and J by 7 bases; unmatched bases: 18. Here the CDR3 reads CASSQGLDRGLTWIGYTF. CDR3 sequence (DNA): TGTGCCAGCAGCCAGGGTCTGGACAGGGGATTAACGTGGATTGGCTACACCTTC.

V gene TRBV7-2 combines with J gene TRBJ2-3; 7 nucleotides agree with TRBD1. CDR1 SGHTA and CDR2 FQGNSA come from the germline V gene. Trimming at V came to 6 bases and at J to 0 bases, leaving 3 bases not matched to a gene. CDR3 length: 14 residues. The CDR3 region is CASRPGQSTDTQYF. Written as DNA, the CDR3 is TGTGCCAGCAGGCCGGGACAGAGCACAGATACGCAGTATTTT.

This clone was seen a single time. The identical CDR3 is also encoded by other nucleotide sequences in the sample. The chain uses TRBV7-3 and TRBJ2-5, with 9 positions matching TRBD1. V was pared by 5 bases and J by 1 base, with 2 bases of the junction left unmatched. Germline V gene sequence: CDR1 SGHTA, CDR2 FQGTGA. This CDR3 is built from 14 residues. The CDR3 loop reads CASSLGQGQETQYF. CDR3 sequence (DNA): TGTGCCAGCAGCCTGGGACAGGGCCAAGAGACCCAGTACTTC.

The DNA of the CDR3 is TGCAGCGTTGAAGAAGTGAGGGCCGATACGCAGTATTTT. This translates into CSVEEVRADTQYF. This chain joins TRBV29-1 and TRBJ2-3; TRBD2 is a possible D gene (5 bases). This CDR3 comprises 13 residues. The germline V and J ends were trimmed by 0 bases and 6 bases, with 10 bases remaining between them. Germline V gene data show CDR1 as SQVTM and CDR2 as ANQGSEA.